This T cell receptor beta chain stems from a study of blood T cell repertoires in COVID-19. Enrolled during active infection, Seattle patients were then followed longitudinally. CDR1 and CDR2 (germline): SGHDT, YYEEEE. This CDR3 spans 13 amino acids. Trimming pared 0 bases from V and 4 bases from J, leaving 7 bases between. The assay was immunoSEQ multiplex PCR, and TCRdb's table has in-frame clones only and misses some. The sample includes about 260,000 clones, approximately 88% seen only once; the top ten take more than 8.5%. The source is a woman aged 70-85 years with COVID-19, enrolled during active disease. The material sequenced was peripheral blood. This chain joins TRBV5-6 and TRBJ1-2; D is undetermined. This CDR3 reads CASSLAESYGYTF. CDR3 in DNA: TGTGCCAGCAGCTTGGCAGAAAGCTATGGCTACACCTTC. The full variable domain, with the rest looked up from reference TRBV5-6 and TRBJ1-2, is DAGVTQSPTHLIKTRGQQVTLRCSPKSGHDTVSWYQQALGQGPQFIFQYYEEEERQRGNFPDRFSGHQFPNYSSELNVNALLLGDSALYLCASSLAESYGYTFGSGTRLTVV.